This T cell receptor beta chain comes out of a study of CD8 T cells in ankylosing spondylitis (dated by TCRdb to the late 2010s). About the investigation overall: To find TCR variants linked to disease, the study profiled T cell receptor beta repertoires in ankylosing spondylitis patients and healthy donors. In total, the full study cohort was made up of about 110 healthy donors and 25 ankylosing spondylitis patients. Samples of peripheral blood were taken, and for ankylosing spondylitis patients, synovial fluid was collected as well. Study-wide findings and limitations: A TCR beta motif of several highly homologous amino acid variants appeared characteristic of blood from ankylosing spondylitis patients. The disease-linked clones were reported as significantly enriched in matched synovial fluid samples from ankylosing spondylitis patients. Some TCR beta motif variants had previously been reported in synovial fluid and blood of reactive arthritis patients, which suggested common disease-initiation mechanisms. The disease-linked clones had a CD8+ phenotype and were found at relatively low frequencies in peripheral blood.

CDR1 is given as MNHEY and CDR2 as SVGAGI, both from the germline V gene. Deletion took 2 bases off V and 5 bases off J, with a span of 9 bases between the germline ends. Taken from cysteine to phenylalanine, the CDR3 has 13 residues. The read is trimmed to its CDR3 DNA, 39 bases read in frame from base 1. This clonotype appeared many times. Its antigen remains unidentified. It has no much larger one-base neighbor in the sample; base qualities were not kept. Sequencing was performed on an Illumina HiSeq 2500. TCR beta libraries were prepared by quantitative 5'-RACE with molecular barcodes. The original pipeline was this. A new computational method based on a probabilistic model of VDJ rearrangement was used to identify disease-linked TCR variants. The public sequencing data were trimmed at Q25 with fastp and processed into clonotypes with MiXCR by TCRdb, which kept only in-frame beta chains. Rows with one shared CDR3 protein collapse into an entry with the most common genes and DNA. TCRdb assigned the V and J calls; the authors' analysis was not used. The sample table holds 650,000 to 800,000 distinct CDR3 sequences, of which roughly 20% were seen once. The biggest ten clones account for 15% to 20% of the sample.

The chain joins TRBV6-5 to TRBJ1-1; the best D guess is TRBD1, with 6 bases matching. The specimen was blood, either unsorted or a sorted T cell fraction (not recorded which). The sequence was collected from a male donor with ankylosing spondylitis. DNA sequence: TGTGCCAGCAGTTACGAAGGGGGGACTGAAGCTTTCTTT. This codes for CASSYEGGTEAFF.